Shown below are 15 T cell receptor beta chains from a single sample sequenced in a study of CD8+ T cells in alopecia areata. The treatment is: oral pan-JAK inhibitor, 5-10 mg twice daily. Investigators isolated RNA and reverse transcribed it into cDNA to act as the sequencing template. The protocol was immunoSEQ multiplex PCR, while the TCRdb copy is restricted to in-frame clones and leaves out a portion. The data show about 200,000 clones, roughly two fifths seen once. The sequences come from CD4+ T cells sorted from blood, collected at approximately week 34, from a patient treated with tofacitinib. The receptor source for this set is a human donor with alopecia areata.

The genes are TRBV5-1 and TRBJ2-5; weak D call: TRBD2 (6 bases). Germline lookup yields CDR1 SGHRS and CDR2 YFSETQ. The germline V and J ends were trimmed by 5 bases and 5 bases, with 13 bases remaining between them. The CDR3 totals 13 residues. The CDR3 sequence is CASSTAGTETQYF. The CDR3 DNA sequence: TGCGCCAGCAGTACCGCGGGGACGGAGACCCAGTACTTC.

There are a few counts of this clone. CDR3 amino acids: CAWSGRAPPDTQYF. CDR3 bases: TGTGCCTGGAGTGGTCGGGCACCTCCGGATACGCAGTATTTT. The chain combines TRBV30 with TRBJ2-3; no firm D call. V lost 1 base to trimming and J lost 6 bases, with 14 bases between them. Per the germline V gene, CDR1 is GTSNPN and CDR2 is SVGIG (reference sequence). CDR3 length equals 14 residues.

This sequence joins TRBV4-1 and TRBJ2-3; possible D gene TRBD2, 6 bases. Germline CDR1 reads MGHRA; CDR2 reads YSYEKL. CDR3 length: 17 amino acids. Trimming removed 1 base at V and 2 bases at J, with 16 bases between. The CDR3 DNA follows: TGCGCCAGCAGCCAAGTTGGACGGACTATCCCCACAGATACGCAGTATTTT. Encoded protein: CASSQVGRTIPTDTQYF.

The chain couples TRBV5-1 to TRBJ2-5, with D uncertain. The germline V gene encodes CDR1 SGHRS and CDR2 YFSETQ. This CDR3 has 12 amino acids. Trimming took off 4 bases at V and 2 bases at J, with 6 bases between the two ends. The CDR3 reads CASSLFQETQYF. CDR3 DNA sequence: TGCGCCAGCAGCCTATTTCAAGAGACCCAGTACTTC.

The V and J genes are TRBV30 and TRBJ2-7; 7 bases are a match to TRBD2. The CDR3 loop spans 13 amino acids. Germline lookup yields CDR1 GTSNPN and CDR2 SVGIG (reference sequence). With V trimmed by 2 bases and J by 3 bases, 4 bases remained unmatched. Here the CDR3 DNA reads TGTGCCTGGAGTCTGCTAGCGGACTACGAGCAGTACTTC. It is translated as CAWSLLADYEQYF.

This clone was seen a handful of times. V is TRBV29-1 and J is TRBJ2-2, with D unresolved. V was shortened by 3 bases and J by 6 bases, with 14 bases between the two germline ends. This CDR3 region has 14 residues. CDR1 is SQVTM and CDR2 is ANQGSEA in the germline V gene. CDR3 residues: CSVDSPGGPGELFF. The CDR3 DNA is TGCAGCGTTGACTCCCCGGGTGGTCCCGGGGAGCTGTTTTTT.

The chain uses TRBV6-6 and TRBJ1-6; TRBD1 agrees at 8 bases. V trimming: 7 bases; J trimming: 12 bases; junction bases outside the gene matches: 11. The germline CDR1 and CDR2 sequences are MNHNY and SVGAGI (reference sequence). CDR3 size: 14 residues. CDR3 protein: CASNPDRGREPLHF. Written as DNA, the CDR3 is TGTGCCAGCAACCCCGACAGGGGAAGAGAACCCCTCCACTTT.

The chain is built from TRBV29-1 and TRBJ2-7; D not resolved. The CDR3 consists of 12 residues. Per germline, CDR1 SQVTM and CDR2 ANQGSEA. V was pared by 5 bases and J by 5 bases, with 13 bases between. In DNA form, the CDR3 reads TGCAGCGTTTCGAACTTGTCCGACGAGCAGTACTTC. Protein: CSVSNLSDEQYF.

Only a few counts were recorded for this clone. The rearrangement joins TRBV27 to TRBJ1-1; D call uncertain. V dropped 2 bases and J dropped 0 bases, with 7 bases sitting between them. From germline, CDR1 is MNHEY and CDR2 SMNVEV (reference sequence). The CDR3 runs to 14 residues. The CDR3 sequence is CASSLSLMNTEAFF. Here the CDR3 DNA reads TGTGCCAGCAGTTTAAGCCTGATGAACACTGAAGCTTTCTTT.

The V gene is TRBV5-1, the J gene TRBJ1-1; D is undetermined. The germline gives CDR1 SGHRS, CDR2 YFSETQ. This CDR3 is 13 amino acids long. With 0 bases removed from V and 0 bases from J, the gap between germline ends came to 3 bases. CDR3 region: CASSLAVNTEAFF. The CDR3 DNA reads as TGCGCCAGCAGCTTGGCTGTGAACACTGAAGCTTTCTTT.

In regard to this clone: A far larger clone is only one base removed, so a read error is likely. This chain joins TRBV7-8 and TRBJ1-1; D is undetermined. CDR3 size: 14 residues. Germline CDR1 and CDR2: SGHVS and FQNEAQ. Between the trimmed V and J ends, which lost 2 bases and 1 base, there was a span of 8 bases. The CDR3 protein is CASSLNAGNTEAFF. The DNA for the CDR3 is TGTGCCAGCAGCTTAAACGCGGGGAACACTGAAGCTTTCTTT.

V usage is TRBV6-6 and J usage is TRBJ2-7, with D tentatively TRBD2 (7 bases). The germline V gene encodes CDR1 MNHNY and CDR2 SVGAGI (reference sequence). The CDR3 is 14 residues long. Trimming took 5 bases from V and 7 from J, leaving 18 bases between them. The CDR3 DNA reads TGTGCCAGCAGTCCTACGACTAGCAGGGGAGAGCAGTACTTC. Translated, it gives CASSPTTSRGEQYF.

The V and J genes are TRBV5-1 and TRBJ2-7; 7 nucleotides line up with TRBD1. CDR3 size: 14 residues. CDR1 SGHRS and CDR2 YFSETQ come from the germline V gene. Germline trimming cut 0 bases from V and 3 bases from J; bases unmatched to any gene: 3. CDR3: CASSLGGGDYEQYF. The CDR3 DNA reads TGCGCCAGCAGCTTGGGAGGGGGCGACTACGAGCAGTACTTC.

V and J are TRBV9 and TRBJ2-3; D may be TRBD1 (6 bases). Per the germline V gene, CDR1 is SGDLS and CDR2 is YYNGEE. There are 16 residues in the CDR3. Trimming pared 0 bases from V and 0 bases from J, leaving 11 bases between. CDR3 residues: CASSVGDMASTDTQYF. Here the CDR3 DNA reads TGTGCCAGCAGCGTAGGGGACATGGCTAGCACAGATACGCAGTATTTT.

CDR3 residues: CASRTRGGGIQYF. The DNA for the CDR3 is TGTGCCAGCAGAACTCGGGGAGGCGGCATTCAGTACTTC. The rearrangement joins TRBV6-6 to TRBJ2-4, with D perhaps matching TRBD2 (6 bases). Trimming removed 6 bases at V and 9 bases at J, with 15 bases between. Germline loops: CDR1 MNHNY, CDR2 SVGAGI (reference sequence). This CDR3 contains 13 residues.